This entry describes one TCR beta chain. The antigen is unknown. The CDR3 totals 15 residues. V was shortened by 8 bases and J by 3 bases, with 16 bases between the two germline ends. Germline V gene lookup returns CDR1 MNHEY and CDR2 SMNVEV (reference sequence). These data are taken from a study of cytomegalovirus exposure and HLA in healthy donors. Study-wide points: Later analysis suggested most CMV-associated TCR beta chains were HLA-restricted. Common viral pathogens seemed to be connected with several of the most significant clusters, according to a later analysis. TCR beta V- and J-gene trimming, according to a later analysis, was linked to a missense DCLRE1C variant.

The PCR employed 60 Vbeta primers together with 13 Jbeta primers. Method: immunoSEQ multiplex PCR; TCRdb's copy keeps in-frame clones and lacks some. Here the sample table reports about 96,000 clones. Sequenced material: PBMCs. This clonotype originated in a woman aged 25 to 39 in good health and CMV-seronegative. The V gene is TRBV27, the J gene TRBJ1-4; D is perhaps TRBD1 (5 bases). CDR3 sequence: CASGLRGVPNEKLFF. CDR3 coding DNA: TGTGCCAGCGGGCTTCGGGGGGTGCCTAATGAAAAACTGTTTTTT.